This is a list of T cell receptor beta chains from one sample in a study of neurological immune-mediated disorders. Using its own MiXCR run on the 5' RACE reads, TCRdb lists one record per CDR3 protein. In the table there are 45,000 to 55,000 distinct CDR3 sequences, around 3.5% of which are singletons. Material: PBMCs. The source of these receptors is a man in his sixties with multiple sclerosis. The conserved cysteine and the conserved F or W are not part of the CDR3 here. D genes are given only for firm matches.

SARDRTSGSYEQY,TRBJ2-7,TRBD2,TRBV20-1
AISEGGIKTDTQY,TRBJ2-3,NA,TRBV10-3
TGRGDSYNEQF,TRBJ2-1,TRBD2,TRBV20-1
ASSQPLGQSSYNEQF,TRBJ2-1,NA,TRBV5-1
SLEVDSDPYEQY,TRBJ2-7,NA,TRBV29-1
SGRQGSYEQY,TRBJ2-7,TRBD1,TRBV29-1
SARTGANVLT,TRBJ2-6,NA,TRBV20-1
SARENRGGDTQY,TRBJ2-3,NA,TRBV20-1
ASKLAVYQETQY,TRBJ2-5,TRBD2,TRBV12-3/TRBV12-4
ASSRPSTDTQY,TRBJ2-3,NA,TRBV12-3/TRBV12-4
ASRPGRGRGRNEQF,TRBJ2-1,NA,TRBV3-1
SAPVNNKTQN,TRBJ1-5,NA,TRBV20-1
SVPPGTDTQY,TRBJ2-3,NA,TRBV29-1
ASSFGMNNQPQH,TRBJ1-5,NA,TRBV5-5
ASSSVPTGELF,TRBJ2-2,NA,TRBV5-6
SSDTGGARTEAF,TRBJ1-1,NA,TRBV20-1
ATSDWRGPGANVLT,TRBJ2-6,NA,TRBV24-1
ASTSVGRPEKLF,TRBJ1-4,NA,TRBV6-1
ASSAGGGYEQY,TRBJ2-7,TRBD2,TRBV10-2
SALQTPAGETQY,TRBJ2-5,NA,TRBV20-1
SVMGWDYGYT,TRBJ1-2,NA,TRBV29-1
ATRGRTGELF,TRBJ2-2,NA,TRBV10-3
ASSSYRVAGNTGELF,TRBJ2-2,NA,TRBV7-2
SAKPPGDLRGYT,TRBJ1-2,NA,TRBV20-1
ASSQTPATASEQY,TRBJ2-7,NA,TRBV5-5
SALKNPTSGGSYNEQF,TRBJ2-1,TRBD2,TRBV20-1
ASRSSGNTGELF,TRBJ2-2,NA,TRBV5-6
ASSSPVNEQF,TRBJ2-1,NA,TRBV12-3/TRBV12-4
ASSLTSMPAF,TRBJ1-1,NA,TRBV7-9
ASSFSEAF,TRBJ1-1,NA,TRBV12-3/TRBV12-4
ASMMGGRGDNEQF,TRBJ2-1,NA,TRBV28
SARDHPGAQF,TRBJ2-1,NA,TRBV20-1
SATPGLAEQTSVTDTQY,TRBJ2-3,TRBD2,TRBV20-1